A selection of T cell receptor beta chains follows, all from one sample in a study of blood T cell repertoires in COVID-19. Generated by immunoSEQ multiplex PCR, the TCRdb table keeps only in-frame clones and is missing some. The sample holds roughly 140,000 clones, around 81% seen once. Sequencing input: peripheral blood. These receptors were taken from a woman aged 50 to 60 with acute or convalescent COVID-19. Each CDR3 is given with its conserved first and last residue. The order of the fields is D gene, V gene, J gene, CDR3 protein. The D gene is left open where the match is weak.

NA	TRBV19	TRBJ1-5	CASSEPSGAYGQPQHF
TRBD1	TRBV28	TRBJ1-6	CASSEHRGRNSPLHF
TRBD1	TRBV7-9	TRBJ1-2	CASSFYRRKGQGGGYTF
TRBD1	TRBV6-5	TRBJ1-4	CASSWTGQSNEKLFF
NA	TRBV6-4	TRBJ2-2	CASKTDGGELFF
NA	TRBV19	TRBJ1-1	CASSAWAETEAFF
TRBD2	TRBV19	TRBJ2-7	CASSNPRSLGGSEQYF
NA	TRBV2	TRBJ1-2	CASSDGQGGVGNYGYTF
TRBD1	TRBV3-1/TRBV3-2	TRBJ2-4	CASSHFTGGNIGNIQYF
NA	TRBV29-1	TRBJ2-7	CSVAEVAYEQYF
NA	TRBV9	TRBJ1-1	CASSVAPVNTEAFF
NA	TRBV5-1	TRBJ1-1	CASSRTENTEAFF
NA	TRBV28	TRBJ1-1	CASSLTEINTEAFF
NA	TRBV28	TRBJ2-2	CASSLDRSGLFF
TRBD2	TRBV6-2/TRBV6-3	TRBJ2-2	CASSYSIGLAGIAGELFF
NA	TRBV3-1/TRBV3-2	TRBJ1-3	CASSQDYGGNTIYF
NA	TRBV2	TRBJ1-6	CASSEGQAESSPLHF
NA	TRBV27	TRBJ1-1	CASSAHGQGLTEAFF
NA	TRBV19	TRBJ1-2	CASLDSDTYGYTF
NA	TRBV7-3	TRBJ1-1	CASSPTRNTEAFF
NA	TRBV7-8	TRBJ2-1	CASSLPGHHNEQFF
TRBD1	TRBV30	TRBJ1-1	CAWSETGDATEAFF
TRBD1	TRBV7-2	TRBJ1-1	CASSLTGQGNTEAFF
TRBD2	TRBV25-1	TRBJ2-1	CASSELLAYNEQFF
NA	TRBV4-1	TRBJ1-2	CASSAGDNYGYTF
NA	TRBV7-2	TRBJ1-6	CASSLAGHLNSPLHF
TRBD1	TRBV9	TRBJ1-6	CASSARQGVSPLHF
NA	TRBV6-6	TRBJ1-5	CASRRGTRDQPQHF
NA	TRBV27	TRBJ1-2	CASASQGGYTF
NA	TRBV7-3	TRBJ2-2	CASSPVNTGELFF
TRBD1	TRBV19	TRBJ1-1	CASRPFQGVNTEAFF
NA	TRBV7-7	TRBJ2-3	CASSLQGFLLADTQYF
TRBD2	TRBV9	TRBJ2-5	CASSKGLALDETQYF
NA	TRBV12-3/TRBV12-4	TRBJ1-1	CASGGAFF
NA	TRBV7-8	TRBJ1-1	CASSSQGRTEAFF
NA	TRBV11-2	TRBJ1-1	CASRTGNTEAFF
TRBD2	TRBV11-2	TRBJ2-7	CASSSRLAELREQYF
TRBD1	TRBV7-9	TRBJ1-6	CASSLLGPQGSPLHF
TRBD1	TRBV6-5	TRBJ1-2	CASRLGQVGGYTF
NA	TRBV30	TRBJ1-1	CAWSVPDRLNTEAFF
NA	TRBV6-6	TRBJ2-4	CASARLEGPNIQYF
NA	TRBV16	TRBJ1-1	CASSQYGSGDRTEAFF
TRBD1	TRBV5-6	TRBJ1-2	CASSLAGGATF
NA	TRBV9	TRBJ1-4	CASSAQGATNEKLFF
NA	TRBV11-3	TRBJ2-5	CASSLGWQQETQYF
NA	TRBV15	TRBJ1-5	CATSREPQINQPQHF
NA	TRBV28	TRBJ1-1	CASSYPGRGTEAFF
NA	TRBV6-2/TRBV6-3	TRBJ1-5	CASSVPRQLSNQPQHF
TRBD1	TRBV4-3	TRBJ1-2	CASSPEGGQGKLRDGYTF
NA	TRBV7-3	TRBJ2-3	CASSRSSGVTDTQYF
TRBD1	TRBV6-1	TRBJ1-5	CASSERAGGADNQPQHF
NA	TRBV7-2	TRBJ1-2	CASYKWADNPLYGYTF